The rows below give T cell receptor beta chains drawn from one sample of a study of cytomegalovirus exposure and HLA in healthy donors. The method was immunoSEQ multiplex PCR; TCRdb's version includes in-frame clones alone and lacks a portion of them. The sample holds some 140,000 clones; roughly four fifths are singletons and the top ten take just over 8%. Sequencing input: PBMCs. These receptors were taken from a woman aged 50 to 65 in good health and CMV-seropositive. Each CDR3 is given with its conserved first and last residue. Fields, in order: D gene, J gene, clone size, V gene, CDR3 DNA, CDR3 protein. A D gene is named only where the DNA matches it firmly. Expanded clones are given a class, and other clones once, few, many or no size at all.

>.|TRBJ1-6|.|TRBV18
TGTGCCAGCTCACCTCGACAGGACCATAATTCACCCCTCCACTTT
CASSPRQDHNSPLHF
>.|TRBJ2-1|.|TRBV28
TGTGCCAGCATCCGAGCGGGCGCCTACAATGAGCAGTTCTTC
CASIRAGAYNEQFF
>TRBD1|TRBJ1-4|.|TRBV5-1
TGCGCCAGCAGCCGGGGCAGGGGGTCTGCAACTAATGAAAAACTGTTTTTT
CASSRGRGSATNEKLFF
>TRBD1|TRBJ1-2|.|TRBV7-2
TGTGCCAGCAGCTTACCCGACAGGGCTGGCTACACCTTC
CASSLPDRAGYTF
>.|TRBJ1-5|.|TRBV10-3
TGTGCCATCAGTGAGTCTCCAGGCGGGGATCAGCCCCAGCATTTT
CAISESPGGDQPQHF
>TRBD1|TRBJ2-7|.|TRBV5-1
TGCGCCAGCAGCCCTTCCGGGACAGAAAAATACGAGCAGTACTTC
CASSPSGTEKYEQYF
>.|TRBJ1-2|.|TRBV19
TGTGCCAGTACCACCCCGACAATCCACTATGGCTACACCTTC
CASTTPTIHYGYTF
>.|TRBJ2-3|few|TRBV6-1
TGTGCCAGCAGTGCTTTTGTAGATACGCAGTATTTT
CASSAFVDTQYF
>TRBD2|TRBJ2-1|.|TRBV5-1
TGCGCCAGCAGCTGGCAAATAGCGGGAGGGCGGGATGAGCAGTTCTTC
CASSWQIAGGRDEQFF
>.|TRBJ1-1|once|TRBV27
TGTGCCAGCAGTCCATCATGGCAGGGCCTCGTATTGAACACTGAAGCTTTCTTT
CASSPSWQGLVLNTEAFF
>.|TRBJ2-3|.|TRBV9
TGTGCCAGCAGCGTAGCTACGGGGGAGAGGACAGATACGCAGTATTTT
CASSVATGERTDTQYF
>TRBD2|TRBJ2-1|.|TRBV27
TGTGCCAGCAGTTTATGGGGACTAGCGGGACACAATGAGCAGTTCTTC
CASSLWGLAGHNEQFF
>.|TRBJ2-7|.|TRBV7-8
TGTGCCAGCAGCTTGGTAGCAGGACACTCCTGCGAGCAGTACTTC
CASSLVAGHSCEQYF
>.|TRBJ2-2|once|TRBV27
TGTGCCAGCAGTTGGGGGGAAACCGGGGAGCTGTTTTTT
CASSWGETGELFF
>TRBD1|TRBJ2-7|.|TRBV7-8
TGTGCCAGCAGCCCCGACAGGGGCGAGCAGTACTTC
CASSPDRGEQYF
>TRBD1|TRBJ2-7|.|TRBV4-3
TGCGCCAGCAGCCAGACATCCGGGACAGGTTCCTACGAGCAGTACTTC
CASSQTSGTGSYEQYF
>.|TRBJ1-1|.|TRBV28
TGTGCCAGCAGGGCCCTGAACACTGAAGCTTTCTTT
CASRALNTEAFF
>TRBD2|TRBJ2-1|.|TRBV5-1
TGCGCCAGCAGCCGACTATTAGCGGGAGGGCCGGGGAATGAGCAGTTCTTC
CASSRLLAGGPGNEQFF
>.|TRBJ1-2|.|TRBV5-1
TGCGCCAGCAGCTTGGGACAGGTTAGCGGCTACACCTTC
CASSLGQVSGYTF
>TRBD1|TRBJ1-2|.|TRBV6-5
TGTGCCAGCAGTTACCGTAGGACAGGAGGTGATGGCTACACCTTC
CASSYRRTGGDGYTF
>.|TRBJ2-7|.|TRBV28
TGTGCCAGCAGTTTAAACCCAGGAGGGAACTACGAGCAGTACTTC
CASSLNPGGNYEQYF
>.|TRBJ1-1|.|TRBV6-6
TGTGCCAGCAAACCGACAGGGAACACTGAAGCTTTCTTT
CASKPTGNTEAFF
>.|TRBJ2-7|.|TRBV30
TGTGCCTGGAGTGAAAACACACCGGGAGTGGAGCAGTACTTC
CAWSENTPGVEQYF
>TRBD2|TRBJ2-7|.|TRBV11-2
TGTGCCAGCAGCCAGACTAGCGGGGGAACGGTGCAGTACTTC
CASSQTSGGTVQYF